This T cell receptor beta chain derives from a study of early T cells in non-severe SARS-CoV-2 infection. Looking at the study overall: Sequencing of unsorted whole blood was done on bulk RNA, leaving chains unpaired.

Unique molecular identifiers (one per individual cDNA molecule) were attached. One entry per CDR3 protein, called by TCRdb with MiXCR from the 5' RACE reads. The data hold 60,000 or so distinct CDR3 sequences, with over 9.5% observed a single time. This clonotype has ten or more counts. V lost 1 base and J lost 3, with 6 bases in between. The CDR3 totals 14 residues. CDR1 SGHTA and CDR2 FQGNSA come from the germline V gene. Sequencing input: whole blood. The sequence was obtained from an adult who was a healthcare worker with PCR-confirmed SARS-CoV-2 infection or an uninfected control (not recorded which). The chain is built from TRBV7-2 and TRBJ2-2, with D uncertain. The CDR3 region is CASSLDGYTGELFF. The CDR3 region has the DNA TGTGCCAGCAGCTTAGACGGGTACACCGGGGAGCTGTTTTTT.